This T cell receptor beta chain was sequenced for a study of OX40 agonist ivuxolimab in advanced cancers. Across the study: Head and neck, renal cell, melanoma or hepatocellular carcinoma were the cancers that dose-escalation patients had. Of mixed ages from about 20 to 85 and averaging roughly 64 years, the group was almost 85% male.

This CDR3 region has 13 residues. V dropped 7 bases and J dropped 3 bases, with 12 bases sitting between them. From germline, CDR1 is SNHLY and CDR2 FYNNEI. Patients were ineligible given autoimmune disease history or systemic immunosuppression. Here immunoSEQ multiplex PCR was the method, and the copy in TCRdb shows in-frame clones only, minus some. This sample has 65,000 to 75,000 clones; roughly 90% occur once, and the top ten carry roughly 0.98%. J is TRBJ1-1 and V is TRBV2; D may be TRBD1 (6 bases). The sample was CD4+ or CD8+ T cells sorted from blood, taken in a trial of the OX40 agonist ivuxolimab. The TCR was taken from an adult with an advanced solid tumor such as melanoma, head and neck, liver or kidney cancer. CDR3 amino acids: CASTLQGYTEAFF. CDR3 DNA sequence: TGTGCCAGCACCCTACAGGGCTACACTGAAGCTTTCTTT.